The subject of this entry is one TCR beta chain. The record originates from a study of cytomegalovirus exposure and HLA in healthy donors. The wider study: Around four fifths of some 390 genotyped donors fell in the Caucasian-associated ancestry cluster.

Trimming took off 6 bases at V and 6 bases at J, with 14 bases between the two ends. The CDR3 length is 14 residues. Germline V gene sequence: CDR1 SEHNR, CDR2 FQNEAQ (reference sequence). The primer mix had 60 Vbeta and 13 Jbeta primers. Generated by immunoSEQ multiplex PCR, the TCRdb table keeps only in-frame clones and is missing some. The sample consists of 70,000 to 95,000 clones, approximately 80% of them appearing once. Sequenced input: PBMCs. The sequence came from a human donor in good health. V is TRBV7-9 and J is TRBJ2-2; no firm D call. CDR3 loop: CASSPTLGPGELFF. DNA of the CDR3: TGTGCCAGCAGTCCTACACTGGGCCCCGGGGAGCTGTTTTTT.